This T cell receptor (beta chain) originates from a study of cytomegalovirus exposure and HLA in healthy donors. As for the study in general: A prior analysis found 90 million to 120 million unique TCR beta sequences from around 200 million T cells.

Whole-study findings and limits: Altogether, 170 or so TCR beta chains were recorded as cytomegalovirus-associated.

In this sample, this clone turned up once. Its antigen is unidentified. The germline CDR1 and CDR2 sequences are GTSNPN and SVGIG (reference sequence). Between the trimmed V and J ends, which lost 0 bases and 0 bases, there was a span of 7 bases. This CDR3 is built from 14 residues. Amplification used 60 Vbeta primers and 13 Jbeta primers. Sequenced by immunoSEQ multiplex PCR; TCRdb stores in-frame clones only, minus some. Of about 160,000 clones listed, around 76% are singletons. This clonotype was sampled from a woman in her forties in good health and CMV-seronegative. Material for sequencing was PBMCs. The chain joins TRBV30 to TRBJ2-3; tentatively, D is TRBD2 (6 bases). In DNA form, the CDR3 reads TGTGCCTGGAGTGTAAGCGGGAGCACAGATACGCAGTATTTT. This encodes CAWSVSGSTDTQYF.